Reported below is one T cell receptor beta chain. Its antigen is not known. CDR3 length: 18 amino acids. Trimming shortened V by 3 bases and J by 3 bases, and 23 bases separated the two germline ends. Germline lookup yields CDR1 SGHNT and CDR2 YENEEA. Treatment specified: roughly 10-day PBMC culture with coronavirus spike peptide pools or control peptides (ViraFEST assay). ViraFEST sequenced TCRs after peptide-pool expansion of antigen-specific T cells. This entry comes from a study of vaccination and CD4 T cells after COVID-19. About the study: Participants received two doses of either BNT162b2 or mRNA-1273 vaccine. Findings of the study overall: Looking at convalescent patients, a median approximately 88% of reactive clones were present only post-vaccination.

Sequencing of cultured CD4+ T cell DNA used the Oncomine TCR Beta short-read assay. TCRdb reprocessed the PCR reads with MiXCR, giving one entry per CDR3 protein. The repertoire has roughly 22,000 distinct CDR3 sequences, about 60% of them found once; the top ten carry 7.8%. The chain links TRBV11-3 to TRBJ1-1; D unclear. The sample consisted of CD4+ T cells from blood, cultured in vitro. The TCR originated in a human donor who had recovered from COVID-19. CDR3 protein: CASSLPMEPLEGDTEAFF. The CDR3 DNA reads as TGTGCCAGCAGCTTGCCCATGGAACCTCTCGAAGGAGACACTGAAGCTTTCTTT.